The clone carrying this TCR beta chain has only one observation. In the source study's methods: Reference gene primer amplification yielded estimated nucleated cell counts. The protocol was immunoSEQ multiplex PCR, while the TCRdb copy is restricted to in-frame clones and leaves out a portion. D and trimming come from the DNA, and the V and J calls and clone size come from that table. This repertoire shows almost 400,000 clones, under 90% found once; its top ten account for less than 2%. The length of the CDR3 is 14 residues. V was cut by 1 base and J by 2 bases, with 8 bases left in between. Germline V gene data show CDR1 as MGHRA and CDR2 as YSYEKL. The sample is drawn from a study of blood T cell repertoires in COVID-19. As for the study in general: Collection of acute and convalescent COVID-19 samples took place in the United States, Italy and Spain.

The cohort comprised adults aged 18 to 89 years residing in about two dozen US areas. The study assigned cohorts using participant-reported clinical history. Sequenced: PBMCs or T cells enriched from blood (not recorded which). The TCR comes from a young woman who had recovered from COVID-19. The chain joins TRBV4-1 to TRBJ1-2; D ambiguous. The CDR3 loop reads CASSQGLLNYGYTF. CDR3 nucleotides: TGCGCCAGCAGCCAAGGACTGTTGAACTATGGCTACACCTTC.